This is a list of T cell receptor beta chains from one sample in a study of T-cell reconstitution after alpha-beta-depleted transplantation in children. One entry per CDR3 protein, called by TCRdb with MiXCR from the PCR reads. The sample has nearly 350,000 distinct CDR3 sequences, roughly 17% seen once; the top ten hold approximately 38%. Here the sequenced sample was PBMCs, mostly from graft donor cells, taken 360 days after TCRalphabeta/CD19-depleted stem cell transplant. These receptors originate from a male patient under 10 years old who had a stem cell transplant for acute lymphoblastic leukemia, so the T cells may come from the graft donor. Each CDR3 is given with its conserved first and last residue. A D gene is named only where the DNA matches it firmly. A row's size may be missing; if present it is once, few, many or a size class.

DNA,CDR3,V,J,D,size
TGTGCCAGCAGTTTTCCCCTAGGCAGGAACTATGGCTACACCTTC,CASSFPLGRNYGYTF,TRBV12-3/TRBV12-4,TRBJ1-2,NA,many
TGTGCCAGCAGTTCAGAGGGGCTGGGCTACGAGCAGTACTTC,CASSSEGLGYEQYF,TRBV12-3/TRBV12-4,TRBJ2-7,NA,NA
TGTGCCAGCAGTTACGATCTAGCGGGAGCTCGAGAGGATGAGCAGTTCTTC,CASSYDLAGAREDEQFF,TRBV6-6,TRBJ2-1,TRBD2,NA
TGTGCCAGCACCGAGGGAATTATGAACACTGAAGCTTTCTTT,CASTEGIMNTEAFF,TRBV28,TRBJ1-1,NA,NA
TGTGCCAGCAGAGGCGAAGCGGGATTCGGCCACGAGCAGTACTTC,CASRGEAGFGHEQYF,TRBV2,TRBJ2-7,TRBD2,few
TGTGCCAGCAGGGATCGACGTAGCGGGAGTTCCTACGAGCAGTACTTC,CASRDRRSGSSYEQYF,TRBV28,TRBJ2-7,TRBD2,few
TGCAGCGCTGCCGGGACAGGGCGGACCGGGGAGCTGTTTTTT,CSAAGTGRTGELFF,TRBV29-1,TRBJ2-2,TRBD1,few
TGTGCCATACTTCCAAAGACAATGAACACTGAAGCTTTCTTT,CAILPKTMNTEAFF,TRBV12-3/TRBV12-4,TRBJ1-1,NA,NA
TGTGCCAGCAGCCTTCAGGGGGGATCAACTTCTGGGGCCAACGTCCTGACTTTC,CASSLQGGSTSGANVLTF,TRBV11-1,TRBJ2-6,NA,NA
TGTGCCAGCAGCGTACAGGGACTAGTGGGTTACGAGCAGTACTTC,CASSVQGLVGYEQYF,TRBV9,TRBJ2-7,TRBD2,many
TGCAGCTTTGGACTTGGGACAGGGAGTCCCTACGAGCAGTACTTC,CSFGLGTGSPYEQYF,TRBV29-1,TRBJ2-7,TRBD1,many
TGTGCCAGCAGCTTACCGGGACTAGCGGGAGCACGTGAGCAGTTCTTC,CASSLPGLAGAREQFF,TRBV7-9,TRBJ2-1,TRBD2,many
TGTGCCAGCAGTCCCTTAGAGGTTGCGGGACTCCCCTTCTCTGGGGCCAACGTCCTGACTTTC,CASSPLEVAGLPFSGANVLTF,TRBV6-2/TRBV6-3,TRBJ2-6,NA,many
TGTGCCAGCAGTTTACGGGCAGGGGGAAACATTCAGTACTTC,CASSLRAGGNIQYF,TRBV28,TRBJ2-4,TRBD1,few
TGTGCCAGCAGTGAAGCGATCGGGGAGCTGTTTTTT,CASSEAIGELFF,TRBV2,TRBJ2-2,NA,few
TGTGCCAGCAGTGGGGTTACGGCAAGCAGGGGCTACGAGCAGTACTTC,CASSGVTASRGYEQYF,TRBV27,TRBJ2-7,NA,NA
TGTGCCACCAGCAGAGATTCTAACAACAGGGTGTTTAATGAAAAACTGTTTTTT,CATSRDSNNRVFNEKLFF,TRBV15,TRBJ1-4,NA,NA
TGTGCCAGCAGGACCTATACAGGTGTGGGCCAAGAGACCCAGTACTTC,CASRTYTGVGQETQYF,TRBV7-6,TRBJ2-5,NA,NA
TGTGCCAGCAGCGACCGGACTAGAACCCTAACGGAGACCCAGTACTTC,CASSDRTRTLTETQYF,TRBV7-2,TRBJ2-5,TRBD2,NA
TGTGCCAGCAGCGTAGGGCTAGCGGGAGGGTTGGATGAGCAGTTCTTC,CASSVGLAGGLDEQFF,TRBV9,TRBJ2-1,TRBD2,NA
TGTGCCAGCAGCTTTGCCGGGACAGGGGGCTTCAATCAGCCCCAGCATTTT,CASSFAGTGGFNQPQHF,TRBV7-9,TRBJ1-5,TRBD1,few
TGCAGCGTCGCGGGACTAGCGGAATACACAGATACGCAGTATTTT,CSVAGLAEYTDTQYF,TRBV29-1,TRBJ2-3,TRBD2,NA
TGCAGTGCTAGAGCCCGGGACAGGGTTTACGAGCAGTACTTC,CSARARDRVYEQYF,TRBV20-1,TRBJ2-7,TRBD1,many
TGTGCCAGCAGTGCCGGACAGTACGAGCAGTACTTC,CASSAGQYEQYF,TRBV2,TRBJ2-7,NA,NA
TGCGCCAGCAGCCAAGAGTGGACTAGCGGGAGTATCATAAATGAGCAGTTCTTC,CASSQEWTSGSIINEQFF,TRBV4-1,TRBJ2-1,TRBD2,few
TGTGCCAGCAGTTTTCCGGACAACTCCTCCTACGAGCAGTACTTC,CASSFPDNSSYEQYF,TRBV12-3/TRBV12-4,TRBJ2-7,NA,many
TGTGCCAGCAGCCCGTACACTGAAGCTTTCTTT,CASSPYTEAFF,TRBV12-3/TRBV12-4,TRBJ1-1,NA,many
TGTGCCAGCAGTGTCCCCGTCCCTCTAGTGAGAGGGGAGCTGTTTTTT,CASSVPVPLVRGELFF,TRBV28,TRBJ2-2,NA,few
TGTGCCAGCAGCGATGGACAGGGGAGTTCTAATGAAAAACTGTTTTTT,CASSDGQGSSNEKLFF,TRBV2,TRBJ1-4,TRBD1,NA
TGTGCCAGCAGCTTAGACCAGGGGATTAATGAAAAACTGTTTTTT,CASSLDQGINEKLFF,TRBV7-9,TRBJ1-4,NA,many
TGTGCCAGCAGCCAAGAGGGGGACACTTCCTACGAGCAGTACTTC,CASSQEGDTSYEQYF,TRBV14,TRBJ2-7,NA,few
TGCGCCAGCAGCCAAGATTGGGGGGATTCCTACGAGCAGTACTTC,CASSQDWGDSYEQYF,TRBV4-3,TRBJ2-7,NA,few
TGTGCCAGCAGTCTCGGACCAATGAACACTGAAGCTTTCTTT,CASSLGPMNTEAFF,TRBV6-2/TRBV6-3,TRBJ1-1,NA,NA
TGCAGTGCTAGACCAGCGGACAGCACAGATACGCAGTATTTT,CSARPADSTDTQYF,TRBV20-1,TRBJ2-3,NA,many
TGTGCCAGCAGTCCCAATCTGTTAGGGGGTACTGAAGCTTTCTTT,CASSPNLLGGTEAFF,TRBV28,TRBJ1-1,NA,NA
TGCGCCAGCAGCCCGGACGGCCTTAATTCACCCCTCCACTTT,CASSPDGLNSPLHF,TRBV5-1,TRBJ1-6,NA,many
TGTGCCAGCAACTTCGCATACAGCAAAAACATTCAGTACTTC,CASNFAYSKNIQYF,TRBV5-5,TRBJ2-4,NA,few
TGTGCCACCAGCAGAGGCGGACAGACACTTGAAGCTTTCTTT,CATSRGGQTLEAFF,TRBV15,TRBJ1-1,NA,NA
TGTGCCAGCAGCCAAGATAACCGGAGGGGGGCTTTCTTT,CASSQDNRRGAFF,TRBV4-2,TRBJ1-1,NA,NA
TGTGCCAGCAGCCAGGACAAGAGCGGCCTCTCCTACAATGAGCAGTTCTTC,CASSQDKSGLSYNEQFF,TRBV7-9,TRBJ2-1,NA,NA
TGCAGTGCTAGAAGCCCCGGACCCCCAAACACCATATATTTT,CSARSPGPPNTIYF,TRBV20-1,TRBJ1-3,NA,few
TGCGCCAGCAGCTTGGGAAGACTAGCGGGGGAAAATGAGCAGTTCTTC,CASSLGRLAGENEQFF,TRBV5-1,TRBJ2-1,TRBD2,NA
TGCGCCAGCAGCCAAATAGCGGGAGCCTCTCTATCCGGATCCTACGAGCAGTACTTC,CASSQIAGASLSGSYEQYF,TRBV4-1,TRBJ2-7,TRBD2,NA